The T cell receptor beta chain described here comes from a study of identical twins. A single record per CDR3 protein comes from TCRdb applying MiXCR to the 5' RACE reads. The table has a few hundred thousand distinct CDR3 sequences, 8% to 9% seen once. CDR1 MNHNS and CDR2 SASEGT come from the germline V gene. The CDR3 is 17 amino acids. Trimming took 5 bases from V and 0 from J; bases not matched to a gene: 7. Study-wide findings and caveats: Researchers reported weaker excess twin sharing in beta out-of-frame sequences. Recombination models fit unrelated individuals' TCR alpha sharing but underestimated twins'. Findings came from cross-sectional statistics, without long-term follow-up of donors.

This clonotype turned up a few times. Antigen: not known. The sample also formed part of further work on yellow fever vaccine responses in identical twins.

This clonotype was obtained from a woman aged 18-35 years in good health. V usage is TRBV6-1 and J usage is TRBJ2-6, with TRBD1 matching over 7 bases. The source material was memory (CD45RO+) T cells sorted from blood. CDR3 region: CASSTGTVSSGANVLTF. The DNA for the CDR3 is TGTGCCAGCAGTACCGGGACAGTGAGCTCTGGGGCCAACGTCCTGACTTTC.